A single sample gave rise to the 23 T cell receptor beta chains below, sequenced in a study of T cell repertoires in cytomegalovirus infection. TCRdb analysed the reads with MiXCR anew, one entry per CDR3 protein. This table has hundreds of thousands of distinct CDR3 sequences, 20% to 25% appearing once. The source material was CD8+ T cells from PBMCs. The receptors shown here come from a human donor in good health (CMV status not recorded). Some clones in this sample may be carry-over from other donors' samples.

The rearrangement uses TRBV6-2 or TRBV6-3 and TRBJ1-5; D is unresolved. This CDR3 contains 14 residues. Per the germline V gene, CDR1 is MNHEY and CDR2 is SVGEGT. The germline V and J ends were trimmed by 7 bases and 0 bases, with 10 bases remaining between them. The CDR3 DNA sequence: TGTGCCAGCATGCGGAGTTATAGCAATCAGCCCCAGCATTTT. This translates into CASMRSYSNQPQHF.

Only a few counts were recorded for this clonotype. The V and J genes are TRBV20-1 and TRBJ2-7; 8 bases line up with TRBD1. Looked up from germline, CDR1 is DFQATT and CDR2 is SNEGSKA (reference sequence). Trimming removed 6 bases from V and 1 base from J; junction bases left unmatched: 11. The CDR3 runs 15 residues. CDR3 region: CSAKGYRGESYEQYV. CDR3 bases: TGCAGTGCCAAAGGTTACAGGGGGGAATCCTACGAGCAGTACGTC.

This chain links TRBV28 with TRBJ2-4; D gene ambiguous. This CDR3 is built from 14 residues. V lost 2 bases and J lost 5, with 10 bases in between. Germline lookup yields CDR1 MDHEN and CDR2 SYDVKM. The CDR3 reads CASSLAGWENIQYF. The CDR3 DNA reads TGTGCCAGCAGTTTAGCCGGGTGGGAAAACATTCAGTACTTC.

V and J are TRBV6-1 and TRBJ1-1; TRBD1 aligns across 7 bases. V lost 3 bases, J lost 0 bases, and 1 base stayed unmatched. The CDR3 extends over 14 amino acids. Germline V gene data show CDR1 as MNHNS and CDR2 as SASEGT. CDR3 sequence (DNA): TGTGCCAGCAGTGACAGGGGGGTGAACACTGAAGCTTTCTTT. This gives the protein CASSDRGVNTEAFF.

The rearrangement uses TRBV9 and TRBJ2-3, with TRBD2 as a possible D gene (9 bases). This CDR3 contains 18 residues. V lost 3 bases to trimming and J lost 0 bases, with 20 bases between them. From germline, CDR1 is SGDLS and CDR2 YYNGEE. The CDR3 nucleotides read TGTGCCAGCAGCGCGCGCGGGGGGGACAGGACTAGCACAGATACGCAGTATTTT. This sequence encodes CASSARGGDRTSTDTQYF.

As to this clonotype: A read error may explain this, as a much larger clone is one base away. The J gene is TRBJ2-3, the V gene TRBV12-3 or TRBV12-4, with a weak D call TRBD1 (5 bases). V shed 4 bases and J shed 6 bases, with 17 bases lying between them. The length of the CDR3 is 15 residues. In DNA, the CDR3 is TGTGCCAGCAGTTCGCAGGGCACTGCTGACGATACGCAGTATTTT. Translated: CASSSQGTADDTQYF.

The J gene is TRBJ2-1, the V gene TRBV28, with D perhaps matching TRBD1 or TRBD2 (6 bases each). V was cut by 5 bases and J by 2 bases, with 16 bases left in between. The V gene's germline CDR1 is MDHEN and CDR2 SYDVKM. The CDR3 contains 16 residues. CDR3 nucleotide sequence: TGTGCCAGCAGTGCCCTGTCGAGGGGGGCCTACAATGAGCAGTTCTTC. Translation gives CASSALSRGAYNEQFF.

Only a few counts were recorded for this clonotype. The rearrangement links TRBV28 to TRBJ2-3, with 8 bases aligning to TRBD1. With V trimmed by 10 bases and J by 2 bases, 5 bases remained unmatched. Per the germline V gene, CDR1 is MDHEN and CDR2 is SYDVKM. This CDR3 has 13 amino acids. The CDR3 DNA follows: TGTGCCACATCGACAGGGGTCACAGATACGCAGTATTTT. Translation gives CATSTGVTDTQYF.

DNA for the CDR3: TGTGCCAGCAGTTTGAGGGAAGACAGGGGCTACACCTTC. Protein product: CASSLREDRGYTF. The V gene is TRBV12-3 or TRBV12-4, the J gene TRBJ1-2; tentatively, D is TRBD1 (6 bases). The CDR3 is 13 residues long. V gave up 3 bases and J gave up 8 bases, with 13 bases separating them.

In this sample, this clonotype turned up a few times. The CDR3 sequence: CSVERWGVNGYTF. The CDR3 DNA is TGCAGCGTTGAAAGGTGGGGGGTCAATGGCTACACCTTC. The V call is TRBV29-1, the J call TRBJ1-2; TRBD1 might be the D (5 bases). Deletions cut 2 bases from V and 6 bases from J, with 13 bases between. Per germline, CDR1 SQVTM and CDR2 ANQGSEA. This CDR3 comprises 13 residues.

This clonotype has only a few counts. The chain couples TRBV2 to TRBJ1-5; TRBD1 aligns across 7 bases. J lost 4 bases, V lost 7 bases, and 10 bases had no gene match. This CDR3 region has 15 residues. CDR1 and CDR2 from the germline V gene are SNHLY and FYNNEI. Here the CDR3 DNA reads TGTGCCAGCACAGAGGGACAGCGAGGAAATCAGCCCCAGCATTTT. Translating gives CASTEGQRGNQPQHF.

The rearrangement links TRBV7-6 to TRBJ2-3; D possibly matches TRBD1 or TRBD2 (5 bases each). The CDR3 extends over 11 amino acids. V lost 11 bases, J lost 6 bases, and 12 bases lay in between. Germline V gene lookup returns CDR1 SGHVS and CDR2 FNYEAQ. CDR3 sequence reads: CAVTWGDTQYF. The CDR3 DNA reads TGTGCCGTAACGTGGGGGGATACGCAGTATTTT. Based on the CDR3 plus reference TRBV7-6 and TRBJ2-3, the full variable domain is GAGVSQSPRYKVTKRGQDVALRCDPISGHVSLYWYRQALGQGPEFLTYFNYEAQQDKSGLPNDRFSAERPEGSISTLTIQRTEQRDSAMYRCAVTWGDTQYFGPGTRLTVL.

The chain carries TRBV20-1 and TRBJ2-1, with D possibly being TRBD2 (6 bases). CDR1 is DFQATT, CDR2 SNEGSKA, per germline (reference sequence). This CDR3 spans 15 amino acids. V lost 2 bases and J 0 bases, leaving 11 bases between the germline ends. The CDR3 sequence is CSARPRGSSYNEQFF. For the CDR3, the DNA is TGCAGTGCTAGACCCCGGGGGAGCTCCTACAATGAGCAGTTCTTC.

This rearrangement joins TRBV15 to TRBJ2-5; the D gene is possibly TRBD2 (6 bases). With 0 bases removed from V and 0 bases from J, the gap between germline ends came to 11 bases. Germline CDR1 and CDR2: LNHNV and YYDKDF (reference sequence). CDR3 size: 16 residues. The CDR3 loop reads CATSRDAGGDQETQYF. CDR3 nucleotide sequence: TGTGCCACCAGCAGAGATGCCGGAGGGGACCAAGAGACCCAGTACTTC. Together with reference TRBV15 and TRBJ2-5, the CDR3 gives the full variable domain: DAMVIQNPRYQVTQFGKPVTLSCSQTLNHNVMYWYQQKSSQAPKLLFHYYDKDFNNEADTPDNFQSRRPNTSFCFLDIRSPGLGDTAMYLCATSRDAGGDQETQYFGPGTRLLVL.

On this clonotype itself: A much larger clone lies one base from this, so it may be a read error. CDR3 loop: CASSLHRGYEQYV. CDR3 nucleotides: TGTGCCAGCAGCTTACACAGGGGCTACGAGCAGTACGTC. The V call is TRBV5-5, the J call TRBJ2-7; 7 positions agree with TRBD1. The J segment lost 3 bases and the V segment lost 2 bases, leaving 2 bases of the junction unmatched. This CDR3 has 13 residues. CDR1 and CDR2 from the germline V gene are SGHKS and YYEKEE (reference sequence).

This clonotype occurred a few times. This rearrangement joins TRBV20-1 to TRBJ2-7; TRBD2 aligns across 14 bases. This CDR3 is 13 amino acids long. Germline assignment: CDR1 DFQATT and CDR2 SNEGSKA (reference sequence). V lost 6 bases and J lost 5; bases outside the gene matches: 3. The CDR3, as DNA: TGCAGTGCACGGACTAGCGGGGGGAACGAGCAGTACGTC. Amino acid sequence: CSARTSGGNEQYV.

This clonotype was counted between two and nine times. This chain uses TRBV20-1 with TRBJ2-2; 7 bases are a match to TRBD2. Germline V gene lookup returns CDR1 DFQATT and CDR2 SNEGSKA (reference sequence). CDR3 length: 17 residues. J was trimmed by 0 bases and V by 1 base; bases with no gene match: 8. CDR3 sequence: CSARVGAGHANTGELFF. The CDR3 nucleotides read TGCAGTGCTAGAGTGGGAGCGGGGCACGCGAACACCGGGGAGCTGTTTTTT.

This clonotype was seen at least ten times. The CDR3, as DNA: TGTGCCAGCAGCCCCCGGAAAGGTCAAGAGCAGTACGTC. Encoded protein: CASSPRKGQEQYV. The chain has TRBV7-6 and TRBJ2-7; D is unresolved. In germline, CDR1 is SGHVS, CDR2 FNYEAQ. The CDR3 is 13 amino acids. The germline V and J ends were trimmed by 5 bases and 7 bases, with 15 bases remaining between them.

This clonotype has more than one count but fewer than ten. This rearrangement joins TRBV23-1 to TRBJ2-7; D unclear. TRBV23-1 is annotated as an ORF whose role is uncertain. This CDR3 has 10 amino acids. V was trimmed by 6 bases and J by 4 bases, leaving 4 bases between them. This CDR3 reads CASRHYEQYV. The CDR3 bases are TGCGCCAGCAGGCATTACGAGCAGTACGTC.

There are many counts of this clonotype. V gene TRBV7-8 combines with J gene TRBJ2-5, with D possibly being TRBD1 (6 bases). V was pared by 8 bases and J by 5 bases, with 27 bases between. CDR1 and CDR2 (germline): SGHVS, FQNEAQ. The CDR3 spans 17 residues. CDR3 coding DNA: TGTGCCAGCTTAATTGGGCCCTTTCTGACAGGTGGCGAGACCCAGTACTTC. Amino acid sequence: CASLIGPFLTGGETQYF.

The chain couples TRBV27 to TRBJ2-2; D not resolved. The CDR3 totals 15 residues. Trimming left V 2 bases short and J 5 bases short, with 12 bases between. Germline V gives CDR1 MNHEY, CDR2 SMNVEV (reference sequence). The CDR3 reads CASSLIGSGTGELFF. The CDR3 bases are TGTGCCAGCAGTTTAATAGGGTCCGGTACCGGGGAGCTGTTTTTT.

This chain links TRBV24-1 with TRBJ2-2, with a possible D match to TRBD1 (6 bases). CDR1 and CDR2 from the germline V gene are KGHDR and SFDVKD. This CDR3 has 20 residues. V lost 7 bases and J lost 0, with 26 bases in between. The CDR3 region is CATRDSAIVGQLTNTGELFF. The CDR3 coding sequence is TGTGCCACCAGAGACAGTGCTATCGTCGGACAGCTGACGAACACCGGGGAGCTGTTTTTT.

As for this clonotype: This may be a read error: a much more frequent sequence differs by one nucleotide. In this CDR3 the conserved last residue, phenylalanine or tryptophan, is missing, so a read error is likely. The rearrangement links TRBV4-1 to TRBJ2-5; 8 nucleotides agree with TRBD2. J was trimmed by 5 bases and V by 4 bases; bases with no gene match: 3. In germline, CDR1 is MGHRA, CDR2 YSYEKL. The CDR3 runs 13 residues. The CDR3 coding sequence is TGCGCCAGCAGCCCCGGACTAGCTGAGACCCAGTACGTC. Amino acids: CASSPGLAETQYV.